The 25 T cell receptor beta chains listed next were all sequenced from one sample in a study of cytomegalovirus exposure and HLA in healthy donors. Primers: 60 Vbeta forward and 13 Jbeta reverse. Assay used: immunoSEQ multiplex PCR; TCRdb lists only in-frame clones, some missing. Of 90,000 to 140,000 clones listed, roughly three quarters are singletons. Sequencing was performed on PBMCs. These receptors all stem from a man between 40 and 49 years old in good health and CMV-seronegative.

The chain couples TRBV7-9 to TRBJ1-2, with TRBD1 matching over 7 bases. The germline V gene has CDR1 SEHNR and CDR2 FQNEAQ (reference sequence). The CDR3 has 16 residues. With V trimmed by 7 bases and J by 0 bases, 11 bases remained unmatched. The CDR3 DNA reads TGTGCCAGCATCCCCCCCCGGGACAGAGCTAACTATGGCTACACCTTC. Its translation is CASIPPRDRANYGYTF.

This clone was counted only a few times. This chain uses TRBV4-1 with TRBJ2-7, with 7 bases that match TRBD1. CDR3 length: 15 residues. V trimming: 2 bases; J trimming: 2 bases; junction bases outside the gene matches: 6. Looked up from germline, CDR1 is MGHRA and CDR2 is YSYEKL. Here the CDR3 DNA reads TGCGCCAGCAGCCAAAGACAGGGAAGCCCCTACGAGCAGTACTTC. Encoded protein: CASSQRQGSPYEQYF.

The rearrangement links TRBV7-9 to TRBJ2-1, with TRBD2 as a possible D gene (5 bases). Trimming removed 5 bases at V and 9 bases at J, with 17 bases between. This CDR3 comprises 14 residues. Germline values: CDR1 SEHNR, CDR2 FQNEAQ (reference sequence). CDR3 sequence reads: CASSPPGEMGEQFF. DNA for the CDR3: TGTGCCAGCAGCCCCCCCGGGGAGATGGGTGAGCAGTTCTTC.

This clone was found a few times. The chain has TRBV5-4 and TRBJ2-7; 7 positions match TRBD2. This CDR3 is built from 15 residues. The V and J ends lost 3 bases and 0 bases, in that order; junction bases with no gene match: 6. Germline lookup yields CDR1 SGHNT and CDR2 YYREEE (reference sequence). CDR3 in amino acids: CASSSTGTNSYEQYF. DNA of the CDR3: TGTGCCAGCAGCTCGACCGGGACTAACTCCTACGAGCAGTACTTC.

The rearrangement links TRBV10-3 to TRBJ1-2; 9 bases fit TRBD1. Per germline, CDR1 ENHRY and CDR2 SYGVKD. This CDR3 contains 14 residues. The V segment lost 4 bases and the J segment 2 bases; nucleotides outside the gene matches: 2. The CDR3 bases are TGTGCCATCAGTGCGGGACAGGGAAACTATGGCTACACCTTC. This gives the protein CAISAGQGNYGYTF.

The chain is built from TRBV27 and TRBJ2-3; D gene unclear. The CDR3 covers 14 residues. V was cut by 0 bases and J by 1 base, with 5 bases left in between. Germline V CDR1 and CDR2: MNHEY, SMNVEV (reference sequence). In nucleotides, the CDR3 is TGTGCCAGCAGTTTATCAGAGGGCACAGATACGCAGTATTTT. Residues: CASSLSEGTDTQYF.

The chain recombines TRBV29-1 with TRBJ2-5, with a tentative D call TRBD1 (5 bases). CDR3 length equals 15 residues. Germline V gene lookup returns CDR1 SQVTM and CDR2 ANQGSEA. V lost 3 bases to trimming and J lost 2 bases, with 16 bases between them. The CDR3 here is CSVDGLWGYQETQYF. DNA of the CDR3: TGCAGCGTTGATGGTCTTTGGGGCTATCAAGAGACCCAGTACTTC.

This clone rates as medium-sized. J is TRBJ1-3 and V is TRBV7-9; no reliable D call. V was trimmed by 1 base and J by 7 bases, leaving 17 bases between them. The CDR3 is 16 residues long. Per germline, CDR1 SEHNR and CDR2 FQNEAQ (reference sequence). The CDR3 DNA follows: TGTGCCAGCAGCTTAGGTAGTGGAGCTTCGGTCAACACCATATATTTT. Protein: CASSLGSGASVNTIYF.

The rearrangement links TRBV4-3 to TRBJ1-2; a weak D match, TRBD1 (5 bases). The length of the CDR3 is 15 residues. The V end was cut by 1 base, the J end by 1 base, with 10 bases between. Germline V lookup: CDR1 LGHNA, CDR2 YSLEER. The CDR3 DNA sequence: TGCGCCAGCAGCCAAGGACAGAAGAGTAACTATGGCTACACCTTC. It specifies CASSQGQKSNYGYTF.

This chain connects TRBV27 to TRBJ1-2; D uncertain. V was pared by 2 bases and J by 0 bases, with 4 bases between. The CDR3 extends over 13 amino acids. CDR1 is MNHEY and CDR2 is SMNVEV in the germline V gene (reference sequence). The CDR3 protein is CASSLEANYGYTF. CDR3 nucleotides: TGTGCCAGCAGTTTAGAGGCTAACTATGGCTACACCTTC.

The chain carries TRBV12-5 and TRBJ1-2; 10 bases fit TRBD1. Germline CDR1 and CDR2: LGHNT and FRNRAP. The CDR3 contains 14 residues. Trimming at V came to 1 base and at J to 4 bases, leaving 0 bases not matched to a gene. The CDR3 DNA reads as TGTGCTAGTGGTTTGGGGACAGGGGGCTATGGCTACACCTTC. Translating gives CASGLGTGGYGYTF. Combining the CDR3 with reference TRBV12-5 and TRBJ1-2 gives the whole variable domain DARVTQTPRHKVTEMGQEVTMRCQPILGHNTVFWYRQTMMQGLELLAYFRNRAPLDDSGMPKDRFSAEMPDATLATLKIQPSEPRDSAVYFCASGLGTGGYGYTFGSGTRLTVV.

The CDR3 DNA reads as TGCGCCAGCAGCTTCCAGGGCATAGTGGACGAGCAGTACTTC. This encodes CASSFQGIVDEQYF. This rearrangement joins TRBV5-1 to TRBJ2-5; weak D call: TRBD1 (5 bases). The DNA end is more similar to TRBJ2-7, so the J call may be wrong. CDR1 is SGHRS, CDR2 YFSETQ, per germline. This CDR3 is 14 amino acids long.

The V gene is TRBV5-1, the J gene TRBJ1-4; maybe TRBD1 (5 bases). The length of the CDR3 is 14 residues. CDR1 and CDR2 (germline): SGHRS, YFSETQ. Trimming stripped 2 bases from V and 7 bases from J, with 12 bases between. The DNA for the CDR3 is TGCGCCAGCAGCTTCGGCCAGGGAAGTGAAAAACTGTTTTTT. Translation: CASSFGQGSEKLFF.

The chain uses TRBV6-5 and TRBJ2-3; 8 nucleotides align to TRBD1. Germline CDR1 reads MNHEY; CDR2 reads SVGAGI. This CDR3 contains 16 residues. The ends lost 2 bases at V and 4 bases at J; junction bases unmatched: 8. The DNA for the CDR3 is TGTGCCAGCAGTTACGCCAGGGGGCTGGGAGCAGATACGCAGTATTTT. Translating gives CASSYARGLGADTQYF.

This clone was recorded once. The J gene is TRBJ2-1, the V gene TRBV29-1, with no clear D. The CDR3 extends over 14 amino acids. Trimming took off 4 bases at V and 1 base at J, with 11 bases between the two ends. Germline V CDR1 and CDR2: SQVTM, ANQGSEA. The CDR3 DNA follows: TGCAGCGTTGCCACATCACGTTCCTACAATGAGCAGTTCTTC. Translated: CSVATSRSYNEQFF.

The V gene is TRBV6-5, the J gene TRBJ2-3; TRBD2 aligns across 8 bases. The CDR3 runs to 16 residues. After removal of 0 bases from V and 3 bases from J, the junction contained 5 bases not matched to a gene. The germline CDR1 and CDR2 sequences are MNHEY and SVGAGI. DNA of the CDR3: TGTGCCAGCAGTTACTCGGCGGGAGGAAGGACAGATACGCAGTATTTT. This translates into CASSYSAGGRTDTQYF.

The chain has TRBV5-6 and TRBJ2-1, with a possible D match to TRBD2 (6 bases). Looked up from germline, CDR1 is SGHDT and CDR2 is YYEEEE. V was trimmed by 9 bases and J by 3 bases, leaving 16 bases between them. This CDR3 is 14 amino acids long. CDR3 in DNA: TGTGCCACCCGGGAGTGGGGGGTCTACAATGAGCAGTTCTTC. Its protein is CATREWGVYNEQFF.

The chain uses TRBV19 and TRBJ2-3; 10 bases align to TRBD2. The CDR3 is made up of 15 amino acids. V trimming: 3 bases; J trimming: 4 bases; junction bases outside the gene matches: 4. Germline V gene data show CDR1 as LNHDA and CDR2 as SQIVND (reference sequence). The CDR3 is CASSIASGSPDTQYF. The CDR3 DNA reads TGTGCCAGTAGTATTGCTAGCGGGAGCCCAGATACGCAGTATTTT.

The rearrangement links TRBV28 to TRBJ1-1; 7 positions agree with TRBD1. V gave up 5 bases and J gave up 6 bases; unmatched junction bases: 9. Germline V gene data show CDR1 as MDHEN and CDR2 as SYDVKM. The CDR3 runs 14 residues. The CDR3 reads CASSPHRGRAEAFF. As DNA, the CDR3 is TGTGCCAGCAGTCCCCACAGGGGAAGGGCTGAAGCTTTCTTT.

The CDR3 coding sequence is TGTGCCAGCAGCCCACAGACCGGGGAGCTGTTTTTT. Translating it yields CASSPQTGELFF. The genes are TRBV11-2 and TRBJ2-2; D not resolved. Germline V gene data show CDR1 as SGHAT and CDR2 as FQNNGV. Trimming pared 5 bases from V and 5 bases from J, leaving 6 bases between. The CDR3 length is 12 residues.

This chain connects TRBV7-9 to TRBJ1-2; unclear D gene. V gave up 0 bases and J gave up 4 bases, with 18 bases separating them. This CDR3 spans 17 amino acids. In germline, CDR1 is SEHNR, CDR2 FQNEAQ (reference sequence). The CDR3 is CASSLAGSRRSAYGYTF. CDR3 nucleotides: TGTGCCAGCAGCTTAGCCGGGAGTCGCAGGTCGGCCTATGGCTACACCTTC.

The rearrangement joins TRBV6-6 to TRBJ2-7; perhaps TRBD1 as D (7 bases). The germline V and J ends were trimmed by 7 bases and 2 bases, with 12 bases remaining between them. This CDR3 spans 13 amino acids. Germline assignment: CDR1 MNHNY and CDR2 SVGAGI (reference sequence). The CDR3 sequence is CASTQGGTYEQYF. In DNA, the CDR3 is TGTGCCAGCACTCAGGGGGGAACCTACGAGCAGTACTTC.

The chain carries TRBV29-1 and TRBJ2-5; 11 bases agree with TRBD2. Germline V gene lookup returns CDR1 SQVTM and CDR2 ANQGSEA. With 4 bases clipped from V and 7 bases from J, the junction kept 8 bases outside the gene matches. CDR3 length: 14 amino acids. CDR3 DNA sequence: TGCAGCGTTGTATCTAGCGGGGGGCGCGGGACCCAGTACTTC. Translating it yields CSVVSSGGRGTQYF.

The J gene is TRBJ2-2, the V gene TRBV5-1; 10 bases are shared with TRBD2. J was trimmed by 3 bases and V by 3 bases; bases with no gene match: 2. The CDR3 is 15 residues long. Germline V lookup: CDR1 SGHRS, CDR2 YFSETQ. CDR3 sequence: CASSSSGGYTGELFF. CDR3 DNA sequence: TGCGCCAGCAGCTCTAGCGGGGGCTACACCGGGGAGCTGTTTTTT.

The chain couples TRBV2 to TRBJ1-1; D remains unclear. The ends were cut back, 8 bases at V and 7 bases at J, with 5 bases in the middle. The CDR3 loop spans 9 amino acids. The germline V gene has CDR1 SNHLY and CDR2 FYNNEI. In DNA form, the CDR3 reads TGTGCCAGCGGAGATGAAGCTTTCTTT. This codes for CASGDEAFF. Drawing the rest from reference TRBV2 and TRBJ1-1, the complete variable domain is EPEVTQTPSHQVTQMGQEVILRCVPISNHLYFYWYRQILGQKVEFLVSFYNNEISEKSEIFDDQFSVERPDGSNFTLKIRSTKLEDSAMYFCASGDEAFFGQGTRLTVV.